The T cell receptor beta chain described here comes from a study of blood T cell repertoires in COVID-19 (TCRdb year 2020). Broadly, across the study: Samples from collaborators originated in the United States, Italy and Spain and spanned both the acute and convalescent phases of COVID-19. The samples were drawn from the first 160 participants of the ongoing ImmuneRACE study and from over a thousand subjects provided by 6 global collaborators. The prospective study material was composed of cDNA or gDNA derived from T cells, B-cell-depleted T cells, or PBMCs. The repertoires were made available in a free public database intended to serve as a resource for research on the immune response to SARS-CoV-2. Where available, HLA class I and class II types were taken from metadata supplied by the sample provider and were not determined by assay-based typing. Nearly every sample came with metadata listing a de-identified subject ID, COVID-19 status, age in years and sex. The dataset comprised deeply sampled blood TCRbeta repertoires from subjects exposed to, actively infected with, or recovered from COVID-19. Overall study outcomes, separate from this receptor: The quantity of clinical and demographic metadata differed by source and by participant and was supplied without curation.

TCRbeta CDR3 regions were amplified from genomic DNA by means of the immunoSEQ Assay, a bias-controlled multiplex PCR. Processing in the source paper ran as follows. The number of nucleated cells in each sample was estimated by amplification of reference gene primers within the assay. To quantify the absolute abundance of each unique TCRbeta CDR3 rearrangement, sequence reads were collapsed and filtered. For each sample, productive Simpson clonality was calculated by taking the square root of Simpson's diversity index across productive rearrangements. TCRdb re-hosts the immuneACCESS table, in-frame sequences only. Its copies lack some clones; in the studies checked, an unresolved V gene accounts for under half of them, and the cause for the rest is not known. D and trimming were read from the DNA, whereas the V and J calls and clone size are those reported in that table. Here the sample has around 380,000 clones; roughly 86% occur a single time. 1.1% of the sample is held by the ten biggest clonotypes.

About this clone itself: Its binding antigen is unknown. Per-base qualities were not stored, and no clone one base away is much larger.

Whole blood was collected in K2EDTA tubes by collaborating institutions according to the institutions' own protocols. For TCRbeta analysis, collaborators shipped samples as frozen whole blood, isolated PBMCs, or DNA extracted from either of those sample types. Between the V and J ends, shortened by 0 bases and 4 bases respectively, the junction contains 5 bases. CDR1 and CDR2 were assigned from the germline V gene as SGHRS and YFSETQ. The CDR3, cysteine through phenylalanine, is 13 amino acids long. Kept here is only the CDR3 DNA, which spans 39 bases and is read in frame from base 1. The sample consisted of peripheral blood. The rearrangement joined TRBV5-1 to TRBJ1-3; no D gene call is confident. This clonotype was sampled from a human donor with acute or convalescent COVID-19. The donor label of this sample is uncertain. CDR3 protein: CASSLGRGNTIYF. The nucleotides read TGCGCCAGCAGCTTGGGCAGGGGAAACACCATATATTTT.